These T cell receptor beta chains were read from a single sample in a study of cytomegalovirus exposure and HLA in healthy donors. Some clones are missing from TCRdb's copy, which holds only in-frame ones; the method was immunoSEQ multiplex PCR. The sample lists 200,000 to 250,000 clones, around 79% occurring once. The sequenced sample was PBMCs. Every receptor here comes from a girl aged 2-10 years in good health and CMV-seronegative. Each CDR3 is given with its conserved first and last residue. Each record gives: D gene, clone size, V gene, J gene, CDR3 DNA, CDR3 protein. The D gene is left open where the match is weak. Expanded clones are given a class, and other clones once, few, many or no size at all.

d_gene: NA
abundance: NA
v_gene: TRBV5-1
j_gene: TRBJ2-7
CDR3nt: TGCGCCAGCAGCTCCAGTTGGGGGTCAGGGGACGAGCAGTACTTC
CDR3aa: CASSSSWGSGDEQYF

d_gene: TRBD2
abundance: NA
v_gene: TRBV30
j_gene: TRBJ2-1
CDR3nt: TGTGCCTGGAGTGTACTGCGGGGGGAGCAGTTCTTC
CDR3aa: CAWSVLRGEQFF

d_gene: NA
abundance: NA
v_gene: TRBV27
j_gene: TRBJ1-1
CDR3nt: TGTGCCAGCAGTTTTGACAATTTCGCTGAAGCTTTCTTT
CDR3aa: CASSFDNFAEAFF

d_gene: TRBD2
abundance: NA
v_gene: TRBV13
j_gene: TRBJ2-5
CDR3nt: TGTGCCAGCAGCTTTCGGGCTAGCGGGGCCCAAGAGACCCAGTACTTC
CDR3aa: CASSFRASGAQETQYF

d_gene: TRBD1
abundance: few
v_gene: TRBV5-6
j_gene: TRBJ1-1
CDR3nt: TGTGCCAGCAGCCCTCGTCAGGGGACAGGAACTGAAGCTTTCTTT
CDR3aa: CASSPRQGTGTEAFF

d_gene: NA
abundance: NA
v_gene: TRBV25-1
j_gene: TRBJ2-3
CDR3nt: TGTGCCAGCAGTGAAAGTATAAGCGGATTGATCACAGATACGCAGTATTTT
CDR3aa: CASSESISGLITDTQYF

d_gene: NA
abundance: NA
v_gene: TRBV28
j_gene: TRBJ1-5
CDR3nt: TGTGCCAGCGGTCCGGGGAATCAGCCCCAGCATTTT
CDR3aa: CASGPGNQPQHF

d_gene: TRBD1
abundance: NA
v_gene: TRBV5-1
j_gene: TRBJ1-4
CDR3nt: TGCGCCACCCGACCGACAGGGGGCCGGGAAAAACTGTTTTTT
CDR3aa: CATRPTGGREKLFF

d_gene: TRBD1
abundance: NA
v_gene: TRBV6-6
j_gene: TRBJ2-1
CDR3nt: TGTGCCAGCAGCACGGGACAGGGGACCTACAATGAGCAGTTCTTC
CDR3aa: CASSTGQGTYNEQFF

d_gene: NA
abundance: NA
v_gene: TRBV5-6
j_gene: TRBJ1-5
CDR3nt: TGTGCCAGCAGCTTGACCAGCAGGGTCGGTCAGCCCCAGCATTTT
CDR3aa: CASSLTSRVGQPQHF

d_gene: TRBD1
abundance: NA
v_gene: TRBV6-5
j_gene: TRBJ2-4
CDR3nt: TGTGCCAGCAGTGCTTCCGGGACAGGGGAGTACTTC
CDR3aa: CASSASGTGEYF

d_gene: NA
abundance: NA
v_gene: TRBV19
j_gene: TRBJ1-2
CDR3nt: TGTGCCAGTAGAAAACAGGGTGAAGGCTATGGCTACACCTTC
CDR3aa: CASRKQGEGYGYTF

d_gene: NA
abundance: NA
v_gene: TRBV25-1
j_gene: TRBJ2-1
CDR3nt: TGTGCCAGCAGTGAGGCCGTAACTAGTTCCTACAATGAGCAGTTCTTC
CDR3aa: CASSEAVTSSYNEQFF

d_gene: TRBD2
abundance: NA
v_gene: TRBV6-1
j_gene: TRBJ2-1
CDR3nt: TGTGCCAGCAGTGAAGGAGTGGCGGGAGGCAATGAGCAGTTCTTC
CDR3aa: CASSEGVAGGNEQFF

d_gene: NA
abundance: NA
v_gene: TRBV2
j_gene: TRBJ1-2
CDR3nt: TGTGCCAGCAGTGTTGAGTACTATGGCTACACCTTC
CDR3aa: CASSVEYYGYTF

d_gene: NA
abundance: NA
v_gene: TRBV25-1
j_gene: TRBJ2-1
CDR3nt: TGTGCCAGCAGTCATAGAAATAATGAGCAGTTCTTC
CDR3aa: CASSHRNNEQFF

d_gene: NA
abundance: once
v_gene: TRBV5-1
j_gene: TRBJ2-7
CDR3nt: TGCGCCAGCAGCTCTGCACGGTCCTACGAGCAGTACTTC
CDR3aa: CASSSARSYEQYF

d_gene: TRBD1
abundance: NA
v_gene: TRBV5-1
j_gene: TRBJ2-7
CDR3nt: TGCGCCAGCAGCTTGCCAGGGGGCTCCTACGAGCAGTACTTC
CDR3aa: CASSLPGGSYEQYF

d_gene: TRBD2
abundance: NA
v_gene: TRBV15
j_gene: TRBJ2-7
CDR3nt: TGTGCCACCAGCACGGGGGGGGGCTCCTACGAGCAGTACTTC
CDR3aa: CATSTGGGSYEQYF

d_gene: NA
abundance: NA
v_gene: TRBV27
j_gene: TRBJ2-7
CDR3nt: TGTGCCAGCAGTTTATACCCCCGGGGAGCCGAGCAGTACTTC
CDR3aa: CASSLYPRGAEQYF

d_gene: NA
abundance: NA
v_gene: TRBV6-5
j_gene: TRBJ2-7
CDR3nt: TGTGCCAGCAGTTACGGGGCAGCGTCCTACGAGCAGTACTTC
CDR3aa: CASSYGAASYEQYF

d_gene: NA
abundance: NA
v_gene: TRBV4-1
j_gene: TRBJ1-2
CDR3nt: TGCGCCAGCAGCCACCAAAGTACGGGCTATGGCTACACCTTC
CDR3aa: CASSHQSTGYGYTF

d_gene: TRBD1
abundance: NA
v_gene: TRBV4-1
j_gene: TRBJ1-3
CDR3nt: TGCGCCAGCAGCCGAGACAGGGGTGCTGGAAACACCATATATTTT
CDR3aa: CASSRDRGAGNTIYF

d_gene: TRBD1
abundance: NA
v_gene: TRBV15
j_gene: TRBJ1-2
CDR3nt: TGTGCCACCAGCAGAGTTTCAGGGGGCAGTGGCTACACCTTC
CDR3aa: CATSRVSGGSGYTF

d_gene: TRBD2
abundance: NA
v_gene: TRBV6-1
j_gene: TRBJ2-7
CDR3nt: TGTGCCAGCACCACCTCAGGGAGGGCCGAGCAGTACTTC
CDR3aa: CASTTSGRAEQYF

d_gene: NA
abundance: NA
v_gene: TRBV5-1
j_gene: TRBJ2-5
CDR3nt: TGCGCCAGCAGCGACCGGGACACCTCCCTGCAAGAGACCCAGTACTTC
CDR3aa: CASSDRDTSLQETQYF

d_gene: TRBD2
abundance: NA
v_gene: TRBV13
j_gene: TRBJ2-7
CDR3nt: TGTGCCAGCAGCTACCCCGGGACTAGCGTATCCGAGCAGTACTTC
CDR3aa: CASSYPGTSVSEQYF

d_gene: NA
abundance: NA
v_gene: TRBV5-4
j_gene: TRBJ2-1
CDR3nt: TGTGCCAGCAGCTTGAGCCGTGGAGGGTACAATGAGCAGTTCTTC
CDR3aa: CASSLSRGGYNEQFF

d_gene: TRBD1
abundance: NA
v_gene: TRBV4-1
j_gene: TRBJ1-4
CDR3nt: TGCGCCAGCAGCCAGGTACAGGGGATCAGTGAAAAACTGTTTTTT
CDR3aa: CASSQVQGISEKLFF

d_gene: NA
abundance: NA
v_gene: TRBV27
j_gene: TRBJ2-5
CDR3nt: TGTGCCAGCAGTTTACGGGGTAAAGAGACCCAGTACTTC
CDR3aa: CASSLRGKETQYF

d_gene: TRBD1
abundance: NA
v_gene: TRBV29-1
j_gene: TRBJ2-1
CDR3nt: TGCAGCGTCGACAGGGGGACTGAGCAGTTCTTC
CDR3aa: CSVDRGTEQFF

d_gene: TRBD1
abundance: few
v_gene: TRBV7-9
j_gene: TRBJ2-7
CDR3nt: TGTGCCAGCAGCTTTGGGACAGGGGCTTACGAGCAGTACTTC
CDR3aa: CASSFGTGAYEQYF

d_gene: TRBD1
abundance: NA
v_gene: TRBV19
j_gene: TRBJ1-1
CDR3nt: TGTGCCAGTAGTATAACGGGACAGGGGGCGAAAGCTTTCTTT
CDR3aa: CASSITGQGAKAFF

d_gene: NA
abundance: few
v_gene: TRBV7-9
j_gene: TRBJ1-5
CDR3nt: TGTGCCAGCAGCTTAGCAAGGGGCACCATCCAGCATTTT
CDR3aa: CASSLARGTIQHF

d_gene: NA
abundance: NA
v_gene: TRBV4-1
j_gene: TRBJ1-2
CDR3nt: TGCGCCAGCAGCCAAGATCTGCAGGGACTCTTTAACTATGGCTACACCTTC
CDR3aa: CASSQDLQGLFNYGYTF

d_gene: NA
abundance: NA
v_gene: TRBV19
j_gene: TRBJ1-1
CDR3nt: TGTGCCAGTAATGGAGCTATTAGCCCTGAAGCTTTCTTT
CDR3aa: CASNGAISPEAFF

d_gene: TRBD2
abundance: once
v_gene: TRBV10-2
j_gene: TRBJ2-5
CDR3nt: TGCGCCAGCGGGGACTATTCGGAGACCCAGTACTTC
CDR3aa: CASGDYSETQYF

d_gene: NA
abundance: NA
v_gene: TRBV9
j_gene: TRBJ1-2
CDR3nt: TGTGCCAGCGATGGCCAGGGACATTCTAACTATGGCTACACCTTC
CDR3aa: CASDGQGHSNYGYTF

d_gene: NA
abundance: NA
v_gene: TRBV5-1
j_gene: TRBJ1-2
CDR3nt: TGCGCCAGCAGCTTGGAGGGACAACGGTATGGCTACACCTTC
CDR3aa: CASSLEGQRYGYTF

d_gene: NA
abundance: few
v_gene: TRBV5-1
j_gene: TRBJ2-3
CDR3nt: TGCGCCAGCAGCCTCCACAGGGAAAGCACAGATACGCAGTATTTT
CDR3aa: CASSLHRESTDTQYF

d_gene: NA
abundance: NA
v_gene: TRBV5-4
j_gene: TRBJ1-1
CDR3nt: TGTGCCAGCAGCTTGGGGGAGATCACTGAAGCTTTCTTT
CDR3aa: CASSLGEITEAFF

d_gene: NA
abundance: NA
v_gene: TRBV5-6
j_gene: TRBJ2-7
CDR3nt: TGTGCCAGCAGCTTCCGGCAGGCGCGCTACGAGCAGTACTTC
CDR3aa: CASSFRQARYEQYF

d_gene: TRBD1
abundance: once
v_gene: TRBV6-6
j_gene: TRBJ1-4
CDR3nt: TGTGCCAGCAGTTACTCGGGACAGGGCAAGAATGAAAAACTGTTTTTT
CDR3aa: CASSYSGQGKNEKLFF

d_gene: NA
abundance: once
v_gene: TRBV6-5
j_gene: TRBJ1-2
CDR3nt: TGTGCCAGCAGGGCAGGGGATTATGGCTACACCTTC
CDR3aa: CASRAGDYGYTF

d_gene: NA
abundance: once
v_gene: TRBV1
j_gene: TRBJ1-2
CDR3nt: TGCACCAGCAGCCAAGGACAGACCTCTCCATGCTACACCTTC
CDR3aa: CTSSQGQTSPCYTF

d_gene: TRBD1
abundance: NA
v_gene: TRBV4-1
j_gene: TRBJ1-1
CDR3nt: TGCGCCAGCAGCCCCCTGGACAGGGGCTTAATCATGAACACTGAAGCTTTCTTT
CDR3aa: CASSPLDRGLIMNTEAFF

d_gene: TRBD2
abundance: NA
v_gene: TRBV30
j_gene: TRBJ2-1
CDR3nt: TGTGCCTGGAGTGATATTAGCGGGACACAGTTCTTC
CDR3aa: CAWSDISGTQFF

d_gene: TRBD1
abundance: NA
v_gene: TRBV7-9
j_gene: TRBJ1-2
CDR3nt: TGTTCCAGCAGCCCCTTCCGTAGGACAGGGGGAGCTAACTATGGCTACACCTTC
CDR3aa: CSSSPFRRTGGANYGYTF

d_gene: TRBD1
abundance: NA
v_gene: TRBV9
j_gene: TRBJ2-5
CDR3nt: TGTGCCAGCAGCGCCAGGGGGCTGGTTGGGACCCAGTACTTC
CDR3aa: CASSARGLVGTQYF

d_gene: TRBD2
abundance: NA
v_gene: TRBV7-2
j_gene: TRBJ2-5
CDR3nt: TGTGCCAGCAGCTTAGTGGGCGGGAGAGAGACCCAGTACTTC
CDR3aa: CASSLVGGRETQYF

d_gene: NA
abundance: NA
v_gene: TRBV7-9
j_gene: TRBJ2-3
CDR3nt: TGTGCCAGCAGCTTGGAGCAAGTCACAGATACGCAGTATTTT
CDR3aa: CASSLEQVTDTQYF

d_gene: TRBD2
abundance: NA
v_gene: TRBV30
j_gene: TRBJ2-1
CDR3nt: TGTGCCTGGAGTGTACCTAGCGGGAACTACAATGAGCAGTTCTTC
CDR3aa: CAWSVPSGNYNEQFF

d_gene: NA
abundance: NA
v_gene: TRBV5-4
j_gene: TRBJ2-7
CDR3nt: TGTGCCAGCAGCTTGGGGGGAACGGACTATGAGCAGTACTTC
CDR3aa: CASSLGGTDYEQYF

d_gene: TRBD1
abundance: NA
v_gene: TRBV9
j_gene: TRBJ1-2
CDR3nt: TGTGCCAGCAGGGCACCGGGACAGGGAAACTATGGCTACACCTTC
CDR3aa: CASRAPGQGNYGYTF

d_gene: TRBD1
abundance: NA
v_gene: TRBV18
j_gene: TRBJ2-5
CDR3nt: TGTGCCAGCTCACCAACCAGGGGGCGGCTTGTCCAAGAGACCCAGTACTTC
CDR3aa: CASSPTRGRLVQETQYF

d_gene: NA
abundance: NA
v_gene: TRBV2
j_gene: TRBJ1-2
CDR3nt: TGTGCCAGCAGTGCGACTGGGAACTATGGCTACACCTTC
CDR3aa: CASSATGNYGYTF

d_gene: NA
abundance: NA
v_gene: TRBV2
j_gene: TRBJ1-5
CDR3nt: TGTGCCAGCAGTGACAGGAGGAAGAGCAATCAGCCCCAGCATTTT
CDR3aa: CASSDRRKSNQPQHF